The clone carrying this TCR beta chain was detected ten times or more. This record comes from a study of molecular identifiers for immune sequencing clone quantification. TCRdb ran MiXCR on the PCR reads and lists one entry per CDR3 protein. The sample includes approximately 500,000 distinct CDR3 sequences, 25% of them seen just once. V lost 2 bases, J lost 0 bases, and 14 bases lay in between. Per germline, CDR1 MGHRA and CDR2 YSYEKL. CDR3 length equals 16 residues. The specimen was naive CD8+ T cells from blood, with Jurkat cell RNA spiked in. Subset noted: FACS-sorted CD8+CD4-CCR7+CD45RA+ naive T cells. The sequence derives from a human donor in good health. Some libraries in this study had Jurkat cell RNA spiked in. This chain uses TRBV4-1 with TRBJ2-7, with D possibly TRBD1 on 5 matching bases. CDR3 nucleotides: TGCGCCAGCAGCCAATCGTCACCCGACAGCTCCTACGAGCAGTACTTC. It encodes CASSQSSPDSSYEQYF.